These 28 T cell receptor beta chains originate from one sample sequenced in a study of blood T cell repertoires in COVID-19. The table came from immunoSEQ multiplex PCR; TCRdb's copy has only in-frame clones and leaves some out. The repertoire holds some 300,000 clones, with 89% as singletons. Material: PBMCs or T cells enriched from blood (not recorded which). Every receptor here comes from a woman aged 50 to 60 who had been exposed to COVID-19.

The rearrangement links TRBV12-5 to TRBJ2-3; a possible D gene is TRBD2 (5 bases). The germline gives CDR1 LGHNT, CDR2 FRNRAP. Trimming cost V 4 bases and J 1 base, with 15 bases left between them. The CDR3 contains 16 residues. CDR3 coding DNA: TGTGCTAGTGGTTCTACGGACTTGGGTGGCACAGATACGCAGTATTTT. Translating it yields CASGSTDLGGTDTQYF.

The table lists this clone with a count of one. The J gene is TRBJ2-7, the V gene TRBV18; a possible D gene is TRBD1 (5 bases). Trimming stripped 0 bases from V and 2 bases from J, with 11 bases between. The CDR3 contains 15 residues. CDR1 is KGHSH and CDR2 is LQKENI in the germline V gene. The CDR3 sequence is CASSPPGAGPYEQYF. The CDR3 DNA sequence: TGTGCCAGCTCACCACCGGGCGCAGGGCCCTACGAGCAGTACTTC.

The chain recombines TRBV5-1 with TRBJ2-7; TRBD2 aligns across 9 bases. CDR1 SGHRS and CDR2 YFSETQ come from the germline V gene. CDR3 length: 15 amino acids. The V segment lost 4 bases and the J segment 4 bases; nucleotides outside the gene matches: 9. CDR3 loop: CASSARGGLSYEQYF. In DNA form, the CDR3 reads TGCGCCAGCAGCGCGCGGGGGGGCCTTTCTTACGAGCAGTACTTC.

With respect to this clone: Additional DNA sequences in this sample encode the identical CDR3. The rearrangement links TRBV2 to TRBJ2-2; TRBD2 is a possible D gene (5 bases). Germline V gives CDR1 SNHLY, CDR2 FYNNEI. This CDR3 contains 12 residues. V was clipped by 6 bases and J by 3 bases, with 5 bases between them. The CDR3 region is CASRRDTGELFF. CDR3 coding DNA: TGTGCCAGCAGGAGGGACACCGGGGAGCTGTTTTTT.

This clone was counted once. The CDR3: CASSRANSGQETQYF. Written as DNA, the CDR3 is TGCGCCAGCAGCCGGGCAAATTCGGGGCAAGAGACCCAGTACTTC. The rearrangement links TRBV5-1 to TRBJ2-5, with D possibly TRBD2 on 5 matching bases. Trimming removed 4 bases at V and 2 bases at J, with 15 bases between. Germline values: CDR1 SGHRS, CDR2 YFSETQ. This CDR3 has 15 amino acids.

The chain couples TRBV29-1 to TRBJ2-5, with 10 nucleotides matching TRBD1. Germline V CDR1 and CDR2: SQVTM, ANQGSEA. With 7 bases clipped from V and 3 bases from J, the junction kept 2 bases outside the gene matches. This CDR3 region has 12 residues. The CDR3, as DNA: TGCAGCGCCGGGACAGGGGAAGAGACCCAGTACTTC. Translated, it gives CSAGTGEETQYF.

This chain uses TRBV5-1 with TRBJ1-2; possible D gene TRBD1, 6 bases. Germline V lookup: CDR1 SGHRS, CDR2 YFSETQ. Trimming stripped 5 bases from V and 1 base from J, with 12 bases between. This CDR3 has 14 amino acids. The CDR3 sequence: CASRSEQGNYGYTF. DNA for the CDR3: TGCGCCAGCAGATCCGAACAGGGTAACTATGGCTACACCTTC. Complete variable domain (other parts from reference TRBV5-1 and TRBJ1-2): KAGVTQTPRYLIKTRGQQVTLSCSPISGHRSVSWYQQTPGQGLQFLFEYFSETQRNKGNFPGRFSGRQFSNSRSEMNVSTLELGDSALYLCASRSEQGNYGYTFGSGTRLTVV.

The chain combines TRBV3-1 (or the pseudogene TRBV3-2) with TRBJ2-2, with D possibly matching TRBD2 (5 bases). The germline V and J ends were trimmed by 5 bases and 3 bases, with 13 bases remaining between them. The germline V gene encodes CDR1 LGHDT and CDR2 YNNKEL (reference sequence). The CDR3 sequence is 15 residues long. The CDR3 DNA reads TGTGCCAGCAGCTGGAGGAGCTATGACACCGGGGAGCTGTTTTTT. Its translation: CASSWRSYDTGELFF.

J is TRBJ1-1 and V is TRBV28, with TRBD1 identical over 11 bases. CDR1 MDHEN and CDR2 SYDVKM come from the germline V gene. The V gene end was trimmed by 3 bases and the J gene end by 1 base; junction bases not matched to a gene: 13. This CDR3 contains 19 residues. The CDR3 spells CASSFINLWTGGSNTEAFF. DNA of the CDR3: TGTGCCAGCAGTTTTATTAATTTATGGACAGGGGGCTCGAACACTGAAGCTTTCTTT.

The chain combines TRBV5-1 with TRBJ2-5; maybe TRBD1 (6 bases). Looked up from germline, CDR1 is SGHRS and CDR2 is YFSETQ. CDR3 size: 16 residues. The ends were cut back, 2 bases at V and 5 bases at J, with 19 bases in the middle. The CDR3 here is CASSFDTGKLGETQYF. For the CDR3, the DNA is TGCGCCAGCAGCTTCGATACAGGGAAACTGGGGGAGACCCAGTACTTC.

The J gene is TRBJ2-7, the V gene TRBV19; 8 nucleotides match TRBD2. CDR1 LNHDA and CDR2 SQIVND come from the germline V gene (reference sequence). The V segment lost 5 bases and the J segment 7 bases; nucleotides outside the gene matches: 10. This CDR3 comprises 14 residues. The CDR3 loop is CASSRGSGVREQYF. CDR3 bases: TGTGCCAGTAGTCGGGGTAGCGGGGTAAGGGAGCAGTACTTC.

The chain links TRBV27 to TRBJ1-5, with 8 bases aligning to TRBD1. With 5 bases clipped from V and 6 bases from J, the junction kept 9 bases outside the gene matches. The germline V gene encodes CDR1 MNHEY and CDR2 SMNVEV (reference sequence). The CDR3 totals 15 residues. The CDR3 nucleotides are TGTGCCAGCAGTGCAACAGGGGGTCTAAGTCAGCCCCAGCATTTT. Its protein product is CASSATGGLSQPQHF.

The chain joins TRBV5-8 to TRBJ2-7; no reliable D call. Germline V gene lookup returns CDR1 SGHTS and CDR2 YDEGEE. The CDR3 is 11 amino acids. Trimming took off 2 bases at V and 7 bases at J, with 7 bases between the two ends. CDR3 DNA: TGTGCCAGCAGCTTCCCTAGAGAGCAGTACTTC. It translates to CASSFPREQYF.

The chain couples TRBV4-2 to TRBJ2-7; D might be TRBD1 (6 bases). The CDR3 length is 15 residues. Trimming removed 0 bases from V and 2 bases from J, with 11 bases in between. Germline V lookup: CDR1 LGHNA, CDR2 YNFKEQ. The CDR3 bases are TGTGCCAGCAGCCAAGACGACAGGCAACCCTACGAGCAGTACTTC. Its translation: CASSQDDRQPYEQYF.

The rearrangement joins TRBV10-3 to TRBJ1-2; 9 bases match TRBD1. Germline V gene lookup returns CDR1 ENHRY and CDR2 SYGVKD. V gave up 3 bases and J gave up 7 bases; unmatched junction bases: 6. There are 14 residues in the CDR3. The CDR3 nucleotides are TGTGCCATCAGTGACCAACAGGGGGCCATTGGCTACACCTTC. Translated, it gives CAISDQQGAIGYTF.

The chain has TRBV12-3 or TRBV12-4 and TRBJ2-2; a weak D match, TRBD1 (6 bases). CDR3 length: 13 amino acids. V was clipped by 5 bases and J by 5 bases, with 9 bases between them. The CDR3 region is CASSPDRTGELFF. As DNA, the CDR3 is TGTGCCAGCAGTCCAGACAGGACCGGGGAGCTGTTTTTT.

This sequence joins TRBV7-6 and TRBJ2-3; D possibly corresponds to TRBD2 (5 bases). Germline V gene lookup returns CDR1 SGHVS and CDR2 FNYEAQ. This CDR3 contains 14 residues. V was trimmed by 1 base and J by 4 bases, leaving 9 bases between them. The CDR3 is CASSLEEGSDTQYF. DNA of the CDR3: TGTGCCAGCAGCTTAGAAGAGGGTTCAGATACGCAGTATTTT.

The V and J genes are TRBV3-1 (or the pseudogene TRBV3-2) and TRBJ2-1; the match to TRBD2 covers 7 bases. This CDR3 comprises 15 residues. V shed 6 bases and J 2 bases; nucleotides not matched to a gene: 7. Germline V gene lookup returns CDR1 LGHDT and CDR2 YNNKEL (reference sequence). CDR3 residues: CASSPTRGAYNEQFF. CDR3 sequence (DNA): TGTGCCAGCAGTCCAACTCGGGGGGCCTACAATGAGCAGTTCTTC.

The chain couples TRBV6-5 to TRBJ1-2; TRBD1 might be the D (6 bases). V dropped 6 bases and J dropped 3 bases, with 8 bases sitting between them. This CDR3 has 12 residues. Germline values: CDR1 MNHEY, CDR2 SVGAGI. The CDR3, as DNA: TGTGCCAGCAGAGGACAGCACTATGGCTACACCTTC. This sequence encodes CASRGQHYGYTF.

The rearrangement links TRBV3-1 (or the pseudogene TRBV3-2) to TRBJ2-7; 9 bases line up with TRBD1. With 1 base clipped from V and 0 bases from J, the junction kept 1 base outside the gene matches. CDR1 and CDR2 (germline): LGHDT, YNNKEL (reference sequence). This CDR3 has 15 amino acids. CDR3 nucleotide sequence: TGTGCCAGCAGCCAAGCGACAGGGGGCTCCTACGAGCAGTACTTC. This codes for CASSQATGGSYEQYF.

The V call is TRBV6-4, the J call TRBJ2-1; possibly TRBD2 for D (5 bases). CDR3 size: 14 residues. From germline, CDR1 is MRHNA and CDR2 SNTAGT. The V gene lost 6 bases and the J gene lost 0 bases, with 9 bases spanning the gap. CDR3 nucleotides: TGTGCCAGCAGAGCGGCCGGCTCCTACAATGAGCAGTTCTTC. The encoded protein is CASRAAGSYNEQFF.

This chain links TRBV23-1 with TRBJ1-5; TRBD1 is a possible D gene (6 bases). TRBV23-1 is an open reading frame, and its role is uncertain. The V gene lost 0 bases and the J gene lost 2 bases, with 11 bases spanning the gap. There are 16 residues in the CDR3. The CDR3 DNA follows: TGCGCCAGCAGTCAATCGGGGTCAGGGGGCAATCAGCCCCAGCATTTT. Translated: CASSQSGSGGNQPQHF.

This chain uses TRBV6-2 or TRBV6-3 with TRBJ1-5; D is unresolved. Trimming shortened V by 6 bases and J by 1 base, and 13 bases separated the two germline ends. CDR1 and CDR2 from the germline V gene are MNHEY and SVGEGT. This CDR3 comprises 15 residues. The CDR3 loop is CASSQRGISNQPQHF. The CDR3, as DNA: TGTGCCAGCAGCCAGAGAGGTATCAGCAATCAGCCCCAGCATTTT.

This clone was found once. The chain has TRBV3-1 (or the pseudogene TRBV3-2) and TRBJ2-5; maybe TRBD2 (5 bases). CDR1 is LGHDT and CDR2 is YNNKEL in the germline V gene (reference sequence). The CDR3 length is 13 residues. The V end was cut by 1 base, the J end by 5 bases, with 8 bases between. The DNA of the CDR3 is TGTGCCAGCAGCCAAGGAACTAGGGAGACCCAGTACTTC. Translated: CASSQGTRETQYF.

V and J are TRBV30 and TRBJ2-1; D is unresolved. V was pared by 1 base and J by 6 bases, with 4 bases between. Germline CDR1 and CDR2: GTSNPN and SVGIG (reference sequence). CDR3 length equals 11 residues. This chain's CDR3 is CAWSAVNEQFF. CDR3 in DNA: TGTGCCTGGAGTGCGGTCAATGAGCAGTTCTTC.

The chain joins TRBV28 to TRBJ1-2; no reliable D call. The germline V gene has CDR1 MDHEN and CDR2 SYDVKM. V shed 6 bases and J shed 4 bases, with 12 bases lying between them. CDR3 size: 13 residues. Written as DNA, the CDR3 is TGTGCCAGCAGGATGAAGGGAGTCTATGGCTACACCTTC. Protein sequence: CASRMKGVYGYTF.

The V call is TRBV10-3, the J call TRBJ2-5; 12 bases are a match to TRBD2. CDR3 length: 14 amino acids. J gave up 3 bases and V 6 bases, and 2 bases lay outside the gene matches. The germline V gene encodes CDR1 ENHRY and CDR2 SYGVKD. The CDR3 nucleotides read TGTGCCATCAGAGCTAGCGGGGGGGAAGAGACCCAGTACTTC. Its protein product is CAIRASGGEETQYF.

CDR3 protein: CASSLTGQGASSHSPLHF. In DNA form, the CDR3 reads TGTGCCAGCAGCCTAACGGGACAGGGGGCCTCAAGTCATTCACCCCTCCACTTT. This sequence joins TRBV11-2 and TRBJ1-6; 12 nucleotides align to TRBD1. The CDR3 loop spans 18 amino acids. V gave up 5 bases and J gave up 8 bases; unmatched junction bases: 13. Germline CDR1 and CDR2: SGHAT and FQNNGV.